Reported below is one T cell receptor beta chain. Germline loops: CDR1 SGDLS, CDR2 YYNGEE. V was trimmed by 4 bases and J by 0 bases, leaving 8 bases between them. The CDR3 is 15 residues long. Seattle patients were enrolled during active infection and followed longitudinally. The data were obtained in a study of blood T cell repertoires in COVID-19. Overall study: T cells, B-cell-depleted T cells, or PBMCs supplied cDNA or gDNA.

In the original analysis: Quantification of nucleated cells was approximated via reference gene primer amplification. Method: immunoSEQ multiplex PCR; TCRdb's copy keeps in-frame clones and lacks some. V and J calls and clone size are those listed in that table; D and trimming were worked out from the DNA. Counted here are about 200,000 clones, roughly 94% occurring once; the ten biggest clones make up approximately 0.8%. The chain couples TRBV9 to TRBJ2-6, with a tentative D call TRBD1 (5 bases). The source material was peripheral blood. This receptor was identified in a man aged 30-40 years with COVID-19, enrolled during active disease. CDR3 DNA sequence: TGTGCCAGCAGCAGACAGAGCTCTGGGGCCAACGTCCTGACTTTC. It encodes CASSRQSSGANVLTF.